Following are 10 T cell receptor beta chains from one sample sequenced in a study of blood T cell repertoires in COVID-19. TCRdb's copy holds only in-frame clones and misses some; the assay was immunoSEQ multiplex PCR. The table includes 120,000 to 150,000 clones, about 84% detected once. Source material: peripheral blood. The receptors derive from a woman of 80 years or more in a cohort sampled during active or convalescent COVID-19.

This clone was found a few times. The J gene is TRBJ1-6, the V gene TRBV27; TRBD1 aligns across 8 bases. The V segment lost 5 bases and the J segment 0 bases; nucleotides outside the gene matches: 9. The CDR3 totals 18 residues. CDR1 is MNHEY, CDR2 SMNVEV, per germline (reference sequence). CDR3 in amino acids: CASSPLGTGSSYNSPLHF. As DNA, the CDR3 is TGTGCCAGCAGTCCCCTCGGGACAGGCAGCTCCTATAATTCACCCCTCCACTTT.

V and J are TRBV6-1 and TRBJ1-6, with a tentative D call TRBD1 (6 bases). The CDR3 has 13 residues. CDR1 is MNHNS, CDR2 SASEGT, per germline. The germline V and J ends were trimmed by 3 bases and 9 bases, with 9 bases remaining between them. In nucleotides, the CDR3 is TGTGCCAGCAGTGACAGGGGAGTTTCACCCCTCCACTTT. Its translation is CASSDRGVSPLHF.

This chain links TRBV5-6 with TRBJ2-1; TRBD2 aligns across 8 bases. Trimming removed 4 bases from V and 3 bases from J; junction bases left unmatched: 12. This CDR3 is 17 amino acids long. In germline, CDR1 is SGHDT, CDR2 YYEEEE. The CDR3: CASSPRGGGTHYNEQFF. The CDR3 DNA follows: TGTGCCAGCAGCCCTCGGGGCGGGGGGACTCACTACAATGAGCAGTTCTTC.

V is TRBV12-3 or TRBV12-4 and J is TRBJ1-2, with D hard to call. This CDR3 comprises 13 residues. V gave up 3 bases and J gave up 0 bases, with 5 bases separating them. CDR3 DNA sequence: TGTGCCAGCAGTTTCGGGTCTAACTATGGCTACACCTTC. This gives the protein CASSFGSNYGYTF.

This chain uses TRBV7-8 with TRBJ2-5; perhaps TRBD1 as D (5 bases). The CDR3 sequence is 13 residues long. Germline CDR1 is SGHVS and CDR2 is FQNEAQ. Trimming left V 4 bases short and J 2 bases short, with 8 bases between. The CDR3 sequence: CASSWGRQETQYF. The CDR3 coding sequence is TGTGCCAGCAGCTGGGGCAGGCAAGAGACCCAGTACTTC.

The V and J genes are TRBV18 and TRBJ2-7, with D maybe TRBD1 (6 bases). Trimming left V 5 bases short and J 1 base short, with 9 bases between. Per the germline V gene, CDR1 is KGHSH and CDR2 is LQKENI. This CDR3 region has 13 residues. CDR3 region: CASSFGQSYEQYF. In nucleotides, the CDR3 is TGTGCCAGCTCATTTGGACAGTCCTACGAGCAGTACTTC.

The CDR3 DNA is TGTGCCAGCAGCCTAGGACAGGGCAATGAGCAGTTCTTC. It encodes CASSLGQGNEQFF. This chain connects TRBV7-3 to TRBJ2-1; 8 nucleotides agree with TRBD1. This CDR3 is 13 amino acids long. V was clipped by 5 bases and J by 6 bases; unmatched bases: 3. CDR1 SGHTA and CDR2 FQGTGA come from the germline V gene.

The chain employs TRBV10-2 and TRBJ1-3, with 8 bases aligning to TRBD1. The CDR3 is made up of 12 amino acids. V trimming: 8 bases; J trimming: 8 bases; junction bases outside the gene matches: 5. Germline lookup yields CDR1 WSHSY and CDR2 SAAADI. DNA of the CDR3: TGCGCCAGCGGCAGGGGGCCTCACACCATATATTTT. Protein: CASGRGPHTIYF.

This chain uses TRBV28 with TRBJ1-2; 11 nucleotides agree with TRBD1. Germline V gene data show CDR1 as MDHEN and CDR2 as SYDVKM. The CDR3 has 15 residues. After removal of 6 bases from V and 4 bases from J, the junction contained 7 bases not matched to a gene. The CDR3 spells CASSLRTGGSYGYTF. In DNA, the CDR3 is TGTGCCAGCAGCCTCCGGACAGGGGGCAGCTATGGCTACACCTTC.

V and J are TRBV5-5 and TRBJ1-6; D is uncertain. The V end lost 4 bases, the J end lost 9 bases, and 20 bases lay between the germline ends. This CDR3 has 16 residues. CDR1 and CDR2 from the germline V gene are SGHKS and YYEKEE (reference sequence). The CDR3 DNA sequence: TGTGCCAGCAGCACTCTAGGCGCTGCTATAGGTTCACCCCTCCACTTT. This encodes CASSTLGAAIGSPLHF. The complete variable domain, with remaining parts taken from reference TRBV5-5 and TRBJ1-6, reads DAGVTQSPTHLIKTRGQQVTLRCSPISGHKSVSWYQQVLGQGPQFIFQYYEKEERGRGNFPDRFSARQFPNYSSELNVNALLLGDSALYLCASSTLGAAIGSPLHFGNGTRLTVT.